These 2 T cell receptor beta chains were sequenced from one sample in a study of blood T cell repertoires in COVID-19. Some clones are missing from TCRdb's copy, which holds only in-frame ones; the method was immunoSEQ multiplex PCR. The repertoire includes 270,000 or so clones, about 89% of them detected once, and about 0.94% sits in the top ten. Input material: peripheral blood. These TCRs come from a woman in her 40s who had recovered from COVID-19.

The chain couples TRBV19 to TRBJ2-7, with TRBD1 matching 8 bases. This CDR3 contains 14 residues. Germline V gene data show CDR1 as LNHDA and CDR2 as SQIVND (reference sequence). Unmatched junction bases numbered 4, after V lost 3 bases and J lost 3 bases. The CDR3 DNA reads TGTGCCAGTAGTATGTTGGGACAGGTCTACGAGCAGTACTTC. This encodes CASSMLGQVYEQYF.

CDR3: CASSQANTQYF. In DNA, the CDR3 is TGTGCCAGCAGCCAAGCCAATACGCAGTATTTT. This rearrangement joins TRBV14 to TRBJ2-3; D is uncertain. The germline V gene encodes CDR1 SGHDN and CDR2 FVKESK. V dropped 1 base and J dropped 7 bases, with 3 bases sitting between them. CDR3 length: 11 amino acids.